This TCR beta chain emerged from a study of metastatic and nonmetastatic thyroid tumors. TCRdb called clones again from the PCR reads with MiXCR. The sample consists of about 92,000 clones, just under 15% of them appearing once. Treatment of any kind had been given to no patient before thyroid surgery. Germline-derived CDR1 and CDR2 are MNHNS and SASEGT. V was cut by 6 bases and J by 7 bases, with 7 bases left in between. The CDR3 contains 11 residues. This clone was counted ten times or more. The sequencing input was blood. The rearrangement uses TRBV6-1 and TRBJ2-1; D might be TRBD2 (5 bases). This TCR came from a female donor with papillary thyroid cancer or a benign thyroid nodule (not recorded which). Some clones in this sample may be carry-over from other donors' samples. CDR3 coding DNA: TGTGCCAGCAGCCGGGGAAATGAGCAGTTCTTC. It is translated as CASSRGNEQFF.